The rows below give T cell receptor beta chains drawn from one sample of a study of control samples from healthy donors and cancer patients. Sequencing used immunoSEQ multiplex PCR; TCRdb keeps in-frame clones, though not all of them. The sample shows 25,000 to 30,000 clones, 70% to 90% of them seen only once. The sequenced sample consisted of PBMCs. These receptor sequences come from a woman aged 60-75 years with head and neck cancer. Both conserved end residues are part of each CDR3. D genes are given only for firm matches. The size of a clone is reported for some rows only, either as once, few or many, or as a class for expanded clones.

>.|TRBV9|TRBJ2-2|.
CASSVATHTGELFF
TGTGCCAGCAGCGTAGCCACACACACCGGGGAGCTGTTTTTT
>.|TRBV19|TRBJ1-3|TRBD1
CATTTGAAGKATIYF
TGTGCCACCACGACAGGGGCCGCCGGGAAGGCCACCATATATTTT
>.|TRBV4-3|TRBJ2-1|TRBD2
CASSQGRLALNEQFF
TGCGCCAGCAGCCAGGGGCGACTAGCGCTCAATGAGCAGTTCTTC
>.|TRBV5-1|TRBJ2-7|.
CASRGAGTYEQYF
TGCGCCAGCAGAGGGGCAGGGACCTACGAGCAGTACTTC
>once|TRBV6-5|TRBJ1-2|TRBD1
CASSYSVGTGSYGYTF
TGTGCCAGCAGTTACTCCGTGGGGACAGGGTCCTATGGCTACACCTTC
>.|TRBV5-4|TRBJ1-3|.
CASSLREWGSGNTIYF
TGTGCCAGCAGCCTCAGGGAGTGGGGCTCTGGAAACACCATATATTTT
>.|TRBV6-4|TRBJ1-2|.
CASQGRNGGYTF
TGTGCCAGCCAGGGGCGCAACGGTGGCTACACCTTC
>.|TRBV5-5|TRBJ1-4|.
CASSPYSTNEKLFF
TGTGCCAGCAGCCCATACTCAACTAATGAAAAACTGTTTTTT
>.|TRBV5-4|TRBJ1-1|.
CASSTYGGGIGFF
TGTGCCAGCAGCACCTACGGGGGGGGGATTGGTTTCTTT
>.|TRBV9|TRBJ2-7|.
CASSVDLLALEQYF
TGTGCCAGCAGCGTAGATCTCCTGGCTCTCGAGCAGTACTTC
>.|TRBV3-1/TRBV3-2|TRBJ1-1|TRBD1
CASSQQGGSTEAFF
TGTGCCAGCAGCCAACAGGGGGGATCCACTGAAGCTTTCTTT
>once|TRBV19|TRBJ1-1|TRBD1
CASRGQLNTEAFF
TGTGCCAGTCGGGGACAGCTAAACACTGAAGCTTTCTTT
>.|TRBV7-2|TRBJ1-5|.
CASSLGPLGGSNQPQHF
TGTGCCAGCAGCTTAGGCCCACTCGGGGGGAGCAATCAGCCCCAGCATTTT
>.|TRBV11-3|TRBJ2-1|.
CASTFQGYNEQFF
TGTGCCAGCACCTTTCAGGGCTACAATGAGCAGTTCTTC
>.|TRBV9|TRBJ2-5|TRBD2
CASSVTSGGRETQYF
TGTGCCAGCAGCGTGACTAGCGGGGGGCGTGAGACCCAGTACTTC
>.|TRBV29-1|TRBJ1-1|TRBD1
CSADRANTEAFF
TGCAGCGCGGACAGGGCCAACACTGAAGCTTTCTTT
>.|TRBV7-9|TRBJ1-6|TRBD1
CASSLRTGGNSPLHF
TGTGCCAGCAGCCTCCGGACAGGGGGTAATTCACCCCTCCACTTT
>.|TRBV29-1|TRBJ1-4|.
CSVEDEGGVDEKLFF
TGCAGCGTTGAAGATGAGGGAGGGGTAGATGAAAAACTGTTTTTT
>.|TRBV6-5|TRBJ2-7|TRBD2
CASGPGGAVYDEQYF
TGTGCCAGCGGCCCGGGGGGGGCTGTTTACGACGAGCAGTACTTC
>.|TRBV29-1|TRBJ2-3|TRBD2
CSLATLAGEDTQYF
TGCAGCCTTGCGACCCTAGCGGGAGAGGATACGCAGTATTTT
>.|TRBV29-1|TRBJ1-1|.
CSAKQVLNTEAFF
TGCAGCGCAAAACAGGTGCTGAACACTGAAGCTTTCTTT
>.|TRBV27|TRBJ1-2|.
CASSLSFSSPLYGYTF
TGTGCCAGCAGTTTATCGTTCAGTTCCCCCCTCTATGGCTACACCTTC